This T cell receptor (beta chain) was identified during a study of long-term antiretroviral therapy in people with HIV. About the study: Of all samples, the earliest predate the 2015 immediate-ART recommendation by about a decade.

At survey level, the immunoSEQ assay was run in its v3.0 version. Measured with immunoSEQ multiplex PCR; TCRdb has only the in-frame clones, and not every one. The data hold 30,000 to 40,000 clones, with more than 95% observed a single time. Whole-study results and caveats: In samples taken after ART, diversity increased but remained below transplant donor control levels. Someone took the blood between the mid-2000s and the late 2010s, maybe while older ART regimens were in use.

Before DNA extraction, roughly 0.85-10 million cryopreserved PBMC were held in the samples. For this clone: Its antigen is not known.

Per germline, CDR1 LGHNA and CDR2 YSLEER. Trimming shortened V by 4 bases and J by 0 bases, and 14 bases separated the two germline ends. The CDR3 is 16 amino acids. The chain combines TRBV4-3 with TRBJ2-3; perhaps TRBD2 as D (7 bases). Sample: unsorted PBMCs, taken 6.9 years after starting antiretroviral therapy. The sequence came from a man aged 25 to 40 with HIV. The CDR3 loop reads CASSRVGGLSTDTQYF. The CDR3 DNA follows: TGCGCCAGCAGCCGGGTGGGGGGGCTTAGCACAGATACGCAGTATTTT.